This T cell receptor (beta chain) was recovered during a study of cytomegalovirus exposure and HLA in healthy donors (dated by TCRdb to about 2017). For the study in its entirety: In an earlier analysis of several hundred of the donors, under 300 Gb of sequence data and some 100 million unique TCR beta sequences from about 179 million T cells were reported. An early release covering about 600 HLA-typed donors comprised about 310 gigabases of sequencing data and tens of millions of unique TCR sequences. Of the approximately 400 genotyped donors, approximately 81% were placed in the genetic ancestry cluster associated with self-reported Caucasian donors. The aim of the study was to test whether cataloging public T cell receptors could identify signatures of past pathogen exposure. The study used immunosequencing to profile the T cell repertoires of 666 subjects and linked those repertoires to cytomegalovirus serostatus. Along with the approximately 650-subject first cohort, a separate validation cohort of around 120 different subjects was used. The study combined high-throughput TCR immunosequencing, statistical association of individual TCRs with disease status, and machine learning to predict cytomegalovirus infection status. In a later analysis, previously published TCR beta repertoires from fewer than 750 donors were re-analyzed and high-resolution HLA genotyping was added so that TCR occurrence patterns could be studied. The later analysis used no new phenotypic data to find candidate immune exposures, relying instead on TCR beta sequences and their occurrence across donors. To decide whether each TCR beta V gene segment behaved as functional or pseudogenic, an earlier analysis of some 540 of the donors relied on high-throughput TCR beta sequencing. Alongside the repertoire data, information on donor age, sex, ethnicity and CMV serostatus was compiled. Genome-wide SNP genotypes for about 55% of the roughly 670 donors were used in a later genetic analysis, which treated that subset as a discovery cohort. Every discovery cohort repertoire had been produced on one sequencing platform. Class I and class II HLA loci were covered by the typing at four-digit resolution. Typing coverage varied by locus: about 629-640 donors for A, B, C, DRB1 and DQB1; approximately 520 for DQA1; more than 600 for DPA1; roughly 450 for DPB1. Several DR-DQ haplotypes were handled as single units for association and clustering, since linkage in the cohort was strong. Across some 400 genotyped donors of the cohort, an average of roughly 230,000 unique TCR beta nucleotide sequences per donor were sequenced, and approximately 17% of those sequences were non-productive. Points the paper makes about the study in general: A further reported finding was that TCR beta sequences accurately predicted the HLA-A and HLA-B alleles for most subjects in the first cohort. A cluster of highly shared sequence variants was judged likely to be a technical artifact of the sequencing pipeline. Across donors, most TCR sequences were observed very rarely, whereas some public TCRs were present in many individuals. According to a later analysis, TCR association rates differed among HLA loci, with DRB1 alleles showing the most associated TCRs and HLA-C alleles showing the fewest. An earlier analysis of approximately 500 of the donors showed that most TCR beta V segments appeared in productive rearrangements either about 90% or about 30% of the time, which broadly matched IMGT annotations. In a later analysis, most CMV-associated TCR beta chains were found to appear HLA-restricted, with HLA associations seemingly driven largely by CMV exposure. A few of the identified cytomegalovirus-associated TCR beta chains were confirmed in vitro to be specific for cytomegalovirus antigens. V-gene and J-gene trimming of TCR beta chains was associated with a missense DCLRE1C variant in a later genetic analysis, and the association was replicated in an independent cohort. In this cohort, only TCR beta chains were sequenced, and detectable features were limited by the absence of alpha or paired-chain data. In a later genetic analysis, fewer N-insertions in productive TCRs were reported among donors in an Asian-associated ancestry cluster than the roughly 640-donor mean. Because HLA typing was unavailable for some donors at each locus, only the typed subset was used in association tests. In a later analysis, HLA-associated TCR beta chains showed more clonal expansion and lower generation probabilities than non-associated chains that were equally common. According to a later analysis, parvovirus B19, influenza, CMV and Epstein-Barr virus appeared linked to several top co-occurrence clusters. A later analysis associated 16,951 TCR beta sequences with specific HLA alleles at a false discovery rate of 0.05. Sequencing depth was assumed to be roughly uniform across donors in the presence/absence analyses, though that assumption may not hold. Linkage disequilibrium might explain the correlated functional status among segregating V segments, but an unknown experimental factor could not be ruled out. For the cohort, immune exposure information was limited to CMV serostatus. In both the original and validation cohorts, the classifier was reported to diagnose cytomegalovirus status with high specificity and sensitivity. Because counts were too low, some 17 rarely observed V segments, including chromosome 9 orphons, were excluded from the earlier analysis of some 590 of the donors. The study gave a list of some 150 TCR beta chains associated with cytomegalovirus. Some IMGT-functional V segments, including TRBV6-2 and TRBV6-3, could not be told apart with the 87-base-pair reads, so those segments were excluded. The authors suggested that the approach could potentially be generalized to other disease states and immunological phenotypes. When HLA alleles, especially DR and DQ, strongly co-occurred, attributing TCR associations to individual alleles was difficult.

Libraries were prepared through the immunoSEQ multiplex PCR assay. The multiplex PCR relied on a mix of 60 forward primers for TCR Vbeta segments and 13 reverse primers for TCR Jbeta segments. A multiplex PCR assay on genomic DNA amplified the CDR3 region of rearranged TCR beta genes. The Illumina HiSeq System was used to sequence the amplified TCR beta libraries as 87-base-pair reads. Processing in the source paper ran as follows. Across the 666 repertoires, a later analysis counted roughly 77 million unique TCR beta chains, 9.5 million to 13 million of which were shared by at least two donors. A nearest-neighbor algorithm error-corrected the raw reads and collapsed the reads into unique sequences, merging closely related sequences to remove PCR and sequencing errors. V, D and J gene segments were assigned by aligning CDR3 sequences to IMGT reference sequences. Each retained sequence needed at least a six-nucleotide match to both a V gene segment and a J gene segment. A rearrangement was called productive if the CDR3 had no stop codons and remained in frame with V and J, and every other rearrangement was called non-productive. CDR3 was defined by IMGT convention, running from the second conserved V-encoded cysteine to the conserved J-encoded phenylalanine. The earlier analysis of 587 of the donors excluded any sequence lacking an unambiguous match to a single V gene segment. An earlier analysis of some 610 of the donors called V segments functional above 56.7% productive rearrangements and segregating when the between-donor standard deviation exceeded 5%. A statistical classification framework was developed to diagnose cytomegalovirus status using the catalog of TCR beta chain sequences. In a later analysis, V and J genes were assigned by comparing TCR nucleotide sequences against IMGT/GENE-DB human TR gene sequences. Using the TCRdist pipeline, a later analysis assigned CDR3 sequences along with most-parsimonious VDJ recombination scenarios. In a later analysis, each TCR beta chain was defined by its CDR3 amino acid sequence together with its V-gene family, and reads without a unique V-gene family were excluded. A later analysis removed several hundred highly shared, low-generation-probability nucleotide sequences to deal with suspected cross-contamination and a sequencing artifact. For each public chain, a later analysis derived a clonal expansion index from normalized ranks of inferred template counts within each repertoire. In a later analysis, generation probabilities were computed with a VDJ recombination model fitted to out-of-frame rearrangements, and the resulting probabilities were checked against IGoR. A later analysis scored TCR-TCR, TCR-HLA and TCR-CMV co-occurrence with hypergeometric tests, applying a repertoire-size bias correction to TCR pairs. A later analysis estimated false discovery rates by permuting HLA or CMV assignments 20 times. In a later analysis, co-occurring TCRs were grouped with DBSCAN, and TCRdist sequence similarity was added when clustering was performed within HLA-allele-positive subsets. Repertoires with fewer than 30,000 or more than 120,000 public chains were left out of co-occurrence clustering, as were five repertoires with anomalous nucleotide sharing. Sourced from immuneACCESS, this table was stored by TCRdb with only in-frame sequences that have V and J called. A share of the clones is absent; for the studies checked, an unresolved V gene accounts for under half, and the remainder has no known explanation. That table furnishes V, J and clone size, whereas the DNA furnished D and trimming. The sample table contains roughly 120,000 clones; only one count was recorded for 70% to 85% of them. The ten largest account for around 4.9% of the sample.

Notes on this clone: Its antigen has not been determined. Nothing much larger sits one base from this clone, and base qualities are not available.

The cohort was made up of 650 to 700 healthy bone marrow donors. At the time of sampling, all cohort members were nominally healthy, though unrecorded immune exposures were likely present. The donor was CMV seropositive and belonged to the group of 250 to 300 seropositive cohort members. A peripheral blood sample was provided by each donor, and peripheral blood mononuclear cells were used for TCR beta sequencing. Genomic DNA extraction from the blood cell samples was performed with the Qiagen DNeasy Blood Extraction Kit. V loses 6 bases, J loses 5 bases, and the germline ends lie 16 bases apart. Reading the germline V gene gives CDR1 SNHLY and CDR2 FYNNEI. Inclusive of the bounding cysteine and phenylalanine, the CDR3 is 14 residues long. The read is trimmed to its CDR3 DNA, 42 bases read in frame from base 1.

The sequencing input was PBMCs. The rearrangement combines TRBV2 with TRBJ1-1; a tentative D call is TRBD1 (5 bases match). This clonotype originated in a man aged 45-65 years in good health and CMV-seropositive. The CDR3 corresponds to CASRATEAATEAFF. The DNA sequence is TGTGCCAGCAGGGCGACAGAGGCCGCTACTGAAGCTTTCTTT.